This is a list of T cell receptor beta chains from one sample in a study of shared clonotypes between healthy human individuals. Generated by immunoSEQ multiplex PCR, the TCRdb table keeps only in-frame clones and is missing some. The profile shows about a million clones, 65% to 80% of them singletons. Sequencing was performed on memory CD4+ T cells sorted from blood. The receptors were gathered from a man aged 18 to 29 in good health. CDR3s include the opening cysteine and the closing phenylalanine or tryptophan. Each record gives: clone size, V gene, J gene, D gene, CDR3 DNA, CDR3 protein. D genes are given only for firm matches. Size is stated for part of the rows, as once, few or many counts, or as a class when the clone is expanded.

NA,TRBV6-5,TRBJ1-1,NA,TGTGCCAGCCAAAAACCCGAGGGCACTGAAGCTTTCTTT,CASQKPEGTEAFF
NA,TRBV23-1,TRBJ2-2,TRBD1,TGCGCCAGCAGACAGGGGGCGAACACCGGGGAGCTGTTTTTT,CASRQGANTGELFF
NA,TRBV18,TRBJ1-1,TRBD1,TGTGCCAGCTCACGGCAGGGGGCGGTTGGCACTGAAGCTTTCTTT,CASSRQGAVGTEAFF
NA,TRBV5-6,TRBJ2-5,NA,TGTGCCAGCAGCGACCCGGGGATAAGGACCCAGTACTTC,CASSDPGIRTQYF
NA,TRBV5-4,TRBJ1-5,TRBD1,TGTGCCAGCAGCATACAGGGGGAGGGCAATCAGCCCCAGCATTTT,CASSIQGEGNQPQHF
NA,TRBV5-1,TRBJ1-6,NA,TGCGCCAGCAGCCCGTCAGGGGTCTTGGTAGGTTCACCCCTCCACTTT,CASSPSGVLVGSPLHF
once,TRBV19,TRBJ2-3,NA,TGTGCCAGTACCCAGACCGGGGCTGGGGTTGTGCCCCCAGATACGCAGTATTTT,CASTQTGAGVVPPDTQYF
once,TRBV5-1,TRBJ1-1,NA,TGCGCCAGCAGCGCAGAAGGAACTGAAGCTTTCTTT,CASSAEGTEAFF
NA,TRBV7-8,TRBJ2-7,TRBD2,TGTGCCAGCAGCTTAACTAGCGGGAGTACCTACGAGCAGTACTTC,CASSLTSGSTYEQYF
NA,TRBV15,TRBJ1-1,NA,TGTGCCACCAGCAAACCCGAGTCTGAAGCTTTCTTT,CATSKPESEAFF
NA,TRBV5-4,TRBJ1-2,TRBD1,TGTGCCAGCAGCCCCACTTCCGGGACAGGGTATGGCTACACCTTC,CASSPTSGTGYGYTF
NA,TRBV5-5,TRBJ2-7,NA,TGTGCCAGCAGCCCCACCTTACAGGTCCCCAGGACGTCGTACTACGAGCAGTACTTC,CASSPTLQVPRTSYYEQYF
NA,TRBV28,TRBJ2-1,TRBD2,TGTGCCAGCAGTTCTTATCGACTAGCGGGATTGTACAATGAGCAGTTCTTC,CASSSYRLAGLYNEQFF
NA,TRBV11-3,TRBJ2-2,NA,TGTGCCAGCAGCACAAGGGGTACCGGGGAGCTGTTTTTT,CASSTRGTGELFF
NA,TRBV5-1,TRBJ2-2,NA,TGCGCCAGCAGCTGGGGACAGAACACCGGGGAGCTGTTTTTT,CASSWGQNTGELFF
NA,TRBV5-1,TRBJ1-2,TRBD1,TGCGCCAGCAGCCCCGGGACAGGGTATGGTGATGGCTATGGCTACACCTTC,CASSPGTGYGDGYGYTF
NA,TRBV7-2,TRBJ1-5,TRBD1,TGTGCCAGCAGCCCGGACAGGATCAATCAGCCCCAGCATTTT,CASSPDRINQPQHF
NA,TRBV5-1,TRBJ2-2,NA,TGCGCCAGCAGCCTGGGCCGCGCGAACACCGGGGAGCTGTTTTTT,CASSLGRANTGELFF
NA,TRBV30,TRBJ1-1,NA,TGTGCCTGGAGGTCTCCCTCGGTGGCTTTCTTT,CAWRSPSVAFF
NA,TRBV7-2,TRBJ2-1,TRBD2,TGTGCCAGCAGCCCATCCCTAGCGGTCGGTTACAATGAGCAGTTCTTC,CASSPSLAVGYNEQFF
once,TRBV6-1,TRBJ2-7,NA,TGTGCCAGCAGGGGGCTTGATCGGGGCGAGCAGTACTTC,CASRGLDRGEQYF
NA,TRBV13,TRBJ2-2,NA,TGTGCCAGCAAGGACGGATCGGGGACCGGGGAGCTGTTTTTT,CASKDGSGTGELFF
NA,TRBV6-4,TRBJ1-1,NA,TGTGCCAGCAGTGCGACTTTGAACACTGAAGCTTTCTTT,CASSATLNTEAFF
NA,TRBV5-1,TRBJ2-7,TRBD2,TGCGCCAGCAGCCGGGAGGGAGCCTCCTCCTCCTACGAGCAGTACTTC,CASSREGASSSYEQYF
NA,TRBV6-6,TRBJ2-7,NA,TGTGCCAGCAGTACGGCAGACACAACCTACGAGCAGTACTTC,CASSTADTTYEQYF
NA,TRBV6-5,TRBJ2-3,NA,TGTGCCAGCAGTTACTCGAATAGGGGTGGCACAGATACGCAGTATTTT,CASSYSNRGGTDTQYF
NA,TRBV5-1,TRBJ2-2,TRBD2,TGCGCCAGCAGCTCAAATCTAGCGGGAGGTACCGGGGAGCTGTTTTTT,CASSSNLAGGTGELFF
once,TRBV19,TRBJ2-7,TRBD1,TGTGCCAGTAGTCTGGACAGGGGGCAGTACGAGCAGTACTTC,CASSLDRGQYEQYF
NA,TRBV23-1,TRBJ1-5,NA,TGCGCCAGCAGTAAGGGCCGGTATAGCAATCAGCCCCAGCATTTT,CASSKGRYSNQPQHF